Shown below are 8 T cell receptor beta chains from a single sample sequenced in a study of radiation and T cells in renal cell carcinoma. Time point meaning: blood 2 weeks post-SBRT. Treatment of the sample: 15 Gy SBRT to primary tumor, nephrectomy 4 weeks later. Using immunoSEQ multiplex PCR, the repertoire was profiled, and TCRdb retains in-frame clones only, with some absent. Of around 75,000 clones listed, roughly 80% are singletons. This specimen was blood, taken from a patient whose treatment included radiotherapy and nephrectomy. All receptors come from a man between 60 and 75 years old with renal cell carcinoma.

The chain recombines TRBV7-8 with TRBJ1-2; TRBD1 aligns across 9 bases. Germline CDR1 reads SGHVS; CDR2 reads FQNEAQ. This CDR3 is built from 18 residues. V shed 5 bases and J 4 bases; nucleotides not matched to a gene: 17. The CDR3 sequence: CASSDQTYTGGFGYGYTF. The CDR3 DNA follows: TGTGCCAGCAGCGACCAAACCTACACAGGGGGCTTCGGCTATGGCTACACCTTC.

This clone has a single count. The chain carries TRBV14 and TRBJ1-1; D unresolved. The CDR3 extends over 14 amino acids. V was clipped by 0 bases and J by 7 bases, with 12 bases between them. Germline CDR1 reads SGHDN; CDR2 reads FVKESK. The CDR3 here is CASSQDLGRGEAFF. The CDR3 DNA is TGTGCCAGCAGCCAAGATCTGGGTCGTGGTGAAGCTTTCTTT.

The rearrangement joins TRBV6-5 to TRBJ2-4; D unresolved. The germline V gene has CDR1 MNHEY and CDR2 SVGAGI. CDR3 length: 14 residues. With 6 bases removed from V and 5 bases from J, the gap between germline ends came to 14 bases. The CDR3 DNA reads as TGTGCCAGCAGAGACGTGGGTAGGGAAAACATTCAGTACTTC. The encoded protein is CASRDVGRENIQYF.

This clone was counted a few times. The chain is built from TRBV5-4 and TRBJ2-3; D is possibly TRBD1 or TRBD2 (6 bases each). The CDR3 is made up of 17 amino acids. Germline CDR1 and CDR2: SGHNT and YYREEE (reference sequence). Deletions cut 1 base from V and 1 base from J, with 16 bases between. CDR3 DNA: TGTGCCAGCAGCTTGCCTTTTGAGAGGGGGGGCACAGATACGCAGTATTTT. Protein: CASSLPFERGGTDTQYF.

This sequence joins TRBV6-4 and TRBJ2-1; possible D gene TRBD2, 7 bases. Trimming took 5 bases from V and 1 from J, leaving 12 bases between them. Germline-derived CDR1 and CDR2 are MRHNA and SNTAGT. This CDR3 contains 15 residues. The CDR3 sequence is CASSRGAGSYNEQFF. CDR3 nucleotides: TGTGCCAGCAGTCGGGGGGCGGGTTCCTACAATGAGCAGTTCTTC.

The chain employs TRBV19 and TRBJ1-1; no definite D call. The CDR3 is made up of 12 amino acids. The V gene's germline CDR1 is LNHDA and CDR2 SQIVND (reference sequence). The ends were cut back, 6 bases at V and 5 bases at J, with 10 bases in the middle. In DNA, the CDR3 is TGTGCCAGTAGCCCTCCCTATACTGAAGCTTTCTTT. This codes for CASSPPYTEAFF.

This chain connects TRBV6-6 to TRBJ1-1, with TRBD1 matching 8 bases. Germline V lookup: CDR1 MNHNY, CDR2 SVGAGI (reference sequence). The CDR3 has 16 amino acids. Trimming at V came to 6 bases and at J to 4 bases, leaving 13 bases not matched to a gene. The CDR3: CASSPRQEGTGTEAFF. The CDR3 bases are TGTGCCAGCAGCCCTAGACAGGAGGGGACAGGCACTGAAGCTTTCTTT.

CDR3 DNA sequence: TGTGCCAGCAGCTTAAGGGTCGGCCACGAGCAGTACTTC. It codes for CASSLRVGHEQYF. This chain uses TRBV5-6 with TRBJ2-5; D unclear. Judging by the DNA end, TRBJ2-7 fits better; the J call may be wrong. Germline-derived CDR1 and CDR2 are SGHDT and YYEEEE. The CDR3 consists of 13 residues.